The 14 T cell receptor beta chains below all came from one sample that was sequenced in a study of neurological immune-mediated disorders. In TCRdb, the 5' RACE reads were re-called with MiXCR into one record per CDR3 protein. Counted here are tens of thousands of distinct CDR3 sequences, roughly 23% occurring once; the ten biggest clones make up 25% to 30%. Source material: CD4+ T cells from blood. All receptors derive from a man over 45 with HTLV-1-associated myelopathy (HAM/TSP).

At least ten counts were recorded for this clonotype. The CDR3 sequence: CSARGGQNYGYTF. CDR3 DNA sequence: TGCAGTGCTAGGGGGGGGCAGAACTATGGCTACACCTTC. V and J are TRBV20-1 and TRBJ1-2; perhaps TRBD1 as D (6 bases). CDR1 and CDR2 (germline): DFQATT, SNEGSKA (reference sequence). This CDR3 is built from 13 residues. V was pared by 3 bases and J by 2 bases, with 10 bases between.

The table lists this clonotype with many counts. This chain links TRBV27 with TRBJ1-4; TRBD1 agrees at 9 bases. The V and J ends lost 6 bases and 10 bases, in that order; junction bases with no gene match: 9. The CDR3 runs to 14 residues. Germline loops: CDR1 MNHEY, CDR2 SMNVEV (reference sequence). CDR3 protein: CASRGQGGWGKLFF. The CDR3, as DNA: TGTGCCAGCAGGGGACAGGGCGGTTGGGGAAAACTGTTTTTT.

This clonotype appeared many times. The rearrangement links TRBV9 to TRBJ2-3; D remains ambiguous. This CDR3 spans 15 amino acids. Germline CDR1 reads SGDLS; CDR2 reads YYNGEE. V was trimmed by 0 bases and J by 5 bases, leaving 13 bases between them. In nucleotides, the CDR3 is TGTGCCAGCAGCGTAGCCCTCTCAGAAATAGATACGCAGTATTTT. Encoded protein: CASSVALSEIDTQYF. Drawing the rest from reference TRBV9 and TRBJ2-3, the complete variable domain is DSGVTQTPKHLITATGQRVTLRCSPRSGDLSVYWYQQSLDQGLQFLIQYYNGEERAKGNILERFSAQQFPDLHSELNLSSLELGDSALYFCASSVALSEIDTQYFGPGTRLTVL.

This clonotype was detected ten times or more. The CDR3 DNA reads as TGTGCCAGCAGCCCCCAGGGTATTGGCTACACCTTC. Translation: CASSPQGIGYTF. The chain is built from TRBV5-6 and TRBJ1-2; weak D call: TRBD1 (5 bases). The V end was cut by 4 bases, the J end by 7 bases, with 11 bases between. Germline V CDR1 and CDR2: SGHDT, YYEEEE. CDR3 length equals 12 residues.

This chain links TRBV7-2 with TRBJ1-2, with D hard to call. Germline CDR1 and CDR2: SGHTA and FQGNSA. Trimming took off 7 bases at V and 8 bases at J, with 11 bases between the two ends. CDR3 length: 11 residues. The CDR3 DNA follows: TGTGCCAGCAAAATCGGAGGCGGCTACACCTTC. Protein sequence: CASKIGGGYTF.

The chain links TRBV20-1 to TRBJ2-6; possibly TRBD1 or TRBD2 for D (5 bases each). The CDR3 contains 16 residues. Trimming left V 6 bases short and J 0 bases short, with 15 bases between. CDR1 is DFQATT, CDR2 SNEGSKA, per germline (reference sequence). CDR3 nucleotides: TGCAGTGCAATTGAGGGGCCCTTCTCTGGGGCCAACGTCCTGACTTTC. This sequence encodes CSAIEGPFSGANVLTF.

This clonotype has at least ten counts. The chain recombines TRBV6-5 with TRBJ2-3, with D possibly TRBD1 on 7 matching bases. Germline CDR1 is MNHEY and CDR2 is SVGAGI. The CDR3 has 15 amino acids. Deletions cut 5 bases from V and 0 bases from J, with 12 bases between. CDR3 coding DNA: TGTGCCAGCAGTCCACAGGGGACTAGCACAGATACGCAGTATTTT. Its protein is CASSPQGTSTDTQYF.

This clonotype was observed at least ten times. The genes are TRBV6-5 and TRBJ2-1; D is perhaps TRBD1 (5 bases). Trimming took off 4 bases at V and 7 bases at J, with 11 bases between the two ends. Germline V gene lookup returns CDR1 MNHEY and CDR2 SVGAGI. This CDR3 is built from 13 residues. CDR3 protein: CASSWGTGNEQFF. The CDR3 nucleotides are TGTGCCAGCAGTTGGGGCACCGGGAATGAGCAGTTCTTC.

This clonotype was picked up many times. This rearrangement joins TRBV6-6 to TRBJ1-2, with D maybe TRBD1 (6 bases). Trimming pared 0 bases from V and 6 bases from J, leaving 14 bases between. Germline CDR1 is MNHNY and CDR2 is SVGAGI (reference sequence). This CDR3 is built from 15 residues. In DNA, the CDR3 is TGTGCCAGCAGTTACTCGGCGGGGGCGCAAAATGGCTACACCTTC. Translated, it gives CASSYSAGAQNGYTF.

This clonotype appeared many times. The gene calls are TRBV12-3 or TRBV12-4 and TRBJ2-6, with 8 bases identical to TRBD1. Trimming took 6 bases from V and 0 from J; bases not matched to a gene: 10. There are 18 residues in the CDR3. The CDR3 reads CASSSGQDPFSGANVLTF. DNA for the CDR3: TGTGCCAGCAGCTCGGGACAGGACCCTTTCTCTGGGGCCAACGTCCTGACTTTC.

The table lists this clonotype with a few counts. The chain carries TRBV3-1 and TRBJ2-1, with D possibly being TRBD1 or TRBD2 (5 bases each). From germline, CDR1 is LGHDT and CDR2 YNNKEL (reference sequence). V was shortened by 8 bases and J by 0 bases, with 14 bases between the two germline ends. This CDR3 contains 15 residues. CDR3 amino acids: CASRDGASSYNEQFF. The CDR3 DNA reads TGTGCCAGCCGTGACGGGGCGAGCTCCTACAATGAGCAGTTCTTC.

This clonotype came up once. This chain connects TRBV18 to TRBJ1-5, with TRBD1 matching 9 bases. The CDR3 runs 15 residues. Germline lookup yields CDR1 KGHSH and CDR2 LQKENI. The ends lost 1 base at V and 3 bases at J; junction bases unmatched: 1. The CDR3 loop is CASSPRTGDNQPQHF. The CDR3 nucleotides are TGTGCCAGCTCACCACGGACAGGGGACAATCAGCCCCAGCATTTT.

There are many counts of this clonotype. The V call is TRBV20-1, the J call TRBJ2-7; D tentatively fits TRBD1 or TRBD2 (6 bases each). Per germline, CDR1 DFQATT and CDR2 SNEGSKA (reference sequence). V was cut by 3 bases and J by 2 bases, with 23 bases left in between. This CDR3 has 17 residues. DNA of the CDR3: TGCAGTGCTAGGGGATCCTCCGGGGGCAGGGTTGCCTACGAGCAGTACTTC. Translating it yields CSARGSSGGRVAYEQYF.

At least ten counts were recorded for this clonotype. The CDR3 here is CASSLGDRGGGGYGYTF. CDR3 coding DNA: TGTGCCAGCAGTTTGGGGGACAGGGGCGGTGGTGGCTATGGCTACACCTTC. The chain uses TRBV12-3 or TRBV12-4 and TRBJ1-2; TRBD1 matches at 10 bases. V trimming: 3 bases; J trimming: 4 bases; junction bases outside the gene matches: 11. CDR3 size: 17 residues.